These 8 T cell receptor beta chains originate from one sample sequenced in a study of T cell responses to AZD1222 COVID-19 vaccine (dated by TCRdb to the early 2020s). Libraries were prepared through the immunoSEQ multiplex PCR assay. The clones in this table, taken by TCRdb from immuneACCESS, are in-frame only. Not every clone is retained; where verified, under half of the shortfall comes from an unresolved V gene, and the cause of the rest is unknown. Within this sample are 95,000 to 120,000 clones, with about 91% of them counted one time only. The ten largest clones take up under 6.5% of the sample. What this sample's time point label stands for: about 28 days (+/-7) after the second vaccine dose. The sample was peripheral blood, taken 28 days after the second AZD1222 dose. The receptor set was obtained from an adult who received the AZD1222 COVID-19 vaccine.

The V gene is TRBV27, the J gene TRBJ1-6; TRBD1 matches 7 bases. This CDR3 is 15 amino acids long. V was clipped by 5 bases and J by 4 bases; unmatched bases: 5. From germline, CDR1 is MNHEY and CDR2 SMNVEV (reference sequence). CDR3 region: CASSRGTAYNSPLHF. The CDR3 region has the DNA TGTGCCAGCAGTCGAGGGACAGCTTATAATTCACCCCTCCACTTT.

This clone was seen just once. The gene calls are TRBV4-2 and TRBJ2-7; 7 nucleotides line up with TRBD1. V gave up 4 bases and J gave up 6 bases; unmatched junction bases: 9. Germline lookup yields CDR1 LGHNA and CDR2 YNFKEQ. The CDR3 has 14 residues. CDR3 bases: TGTGCCAGCAGCCCCGACAGGGTACTAAGCGAGCAGTACTTC. It translates to CASSPDRVLSEQYF.

The chain carries TRBV4-3 and TRBJ1-1, with TRBD1 matching over 7 bases. The CDR3 spans 15 residues. Per germline, CDR1 LGHNA and CDR2 YSLEER. Trimming at V came to 1 base and at J to 1 base, leaving 3 bases not matched to a gene. CDR3 DNA: TGCGCCAGCAGCCAAGGGACAGGCACGAACACTGAAGCTTTCTTT. As protein: CASSQGTGTNTEAFF.

The count of this clone is one. The chain recombines TRBV7-2 with TRBJ1-1; D remains ambiguous. Germline V CDR1 and CDR2: SGHTA, FQGNSA. CDR3 length equals 12 residues. Trimming removed 8 bases at V and 3 bases at J, with 10 bases between. The CDR3 DNA reads as TGTGCCAGCGGTAGAGGATACACTGAAGCTTTCTTT. Its protein product is CASGRGYTEAFF. Full variable domain (remainder filled in from reference TRBV7-2 and TRBJ1-1): GAGVSQSPSNKVTEKGKDVELRCDPISGHTALYWYRQSLGQGLEFLIYFQGNSAPDKSGLPSDRFSAERTGGSVSTLTIQRTQQEDSAVYLCASGRGYTEAFFGQGTRLTVV.

The V call is TRBV6-6, the J call TRBJ1-5; no definite D call. Germline lookup yields CDR1 MNHNY and CDR2 SVGAGI (reference sequence). This CDR3 comprises 12 residues. V was cut by 0 bases and J by 5 bases, with 2 bases left in between. CDR3 nucleotide sequence: TGTGCCAGCAGTTACTCTTATCAGCCCCAGCATTTT. Its translation: CASSYSYQPQHF.

The chain joins TRBV5-6 to TRBJ1-2; no reliable D call. Germline values: CDR1 SGHDT, CDR2 YYEEEE. Between the trimmed V and J ends, which lost 0 bases and 0 bases, there was a span of 12 bases. CDR3 length: 16 amino acids. The CDR3 DNA reads TGTGCCAGCAGCTTGGAGAACAGCCGACCTAACTATGGCTACACCTTC. Translation: CASSLENSRPNYGYTF.

The DNA of the CDR3 is TGCGCCAGCAGCCGGTCGGGCCAGGACTACGAGCAGTACTTC. This gives the protein CASSRSGQDYEQYF. This rearrangement joins TRBV5-1 to TRBJ2-7; D is ambiguous. The CDR3 contains 14 residues. Germline CDR1 reads SGHRS; CDR2 reads YFSETQ. Trimming took off 4 bases at V and 3 bases at J, with 14 bases between the two ends. Full variable domain (outside the CDR3, taken from reference TRBV5-1 and TRBJ2-7): KAGVTQTPRYLIKTRGQQVTLSCSPISGHRSVSWYQQTPGQGLQFLFEYFSETQRNKGNFPGRFSGRQFSNSRSEMNVSTLELGDSALYLCASSRSGQDYEQYFGPGTRLTVT.

This rearrangement joins TRBV18 to TRBJ2-2; D is uncertain. The CDR3 is made up of 14 amino acids. Germline-derived CDR1 and CDR2 are KGHSH and LQKENI. Trimming removed 5 bases at V and 2 bases at J, with 9 bases between. The CDR3 coding sequence is TGTGCCAGCTCAGCCGACTCTAACACCGGGGAGCTGTTTTTT. This encodes CASSADSNTGELFF.